Below, one T cell receptor (beta chain) is given with its context. This clone's antigen is unknown. Base qualities are not at hand, and no much larger clone is one base apart. TCRbeta CDR3 regions were amplified from genomic DNA using the immunoSEQ Assay, a bias-controlled multiplex PCR. The authors' pipeline ran thus. Nucleated cell counts per sample were estimated from amplification of reference gene primers within the assay. To quantify the absolute abundance of each unique TCRbeta CDR3 rearrangement, sequence reads were collapsed and filtered. Productive Simpson clonality was computed per sample as the square root of Simpson's diversity index over productive rearrangements. TCRdb limited this immuneACCESS table to in-frame rearrangements with V and J called. A share of clones is missing; checked studies link under half to unresolved V genes, and the rest is unexplained. V and J calls and clone size are those listed in that table; D and trimming were worked out from the DNA. The sample table shows around 250,000 clones, and 70% to 90% are seen once. Clones ranked in the top ten supply approximately 0.7% of the sample.

Collaborating institutions collected whole blood in K2EDTA tubes following their own protocols. For TCRbeta analysis, collaborators shipped samples as frozen whole blood, isolated PBMCs, or DNA extracted from either of those sample types. V and J are trimmed by 6 bases and 5 bases, and the gene matches miss 5 bases of the junction. The germline V gene specifies SGHRS as CDR1 and YFSETQ as CDR2. Counted from cysteine to phenylalanine, this CDR3 has 12 amino acids. This entry keeps only the CDR3 DNA: 36 bases, framed from base 1. The data were obtained in a study of blood T cell repertoires in COVID-19 (dated by TCRdb to 2020 to 2022). About the investigation overall: Collaborator samples came from the United States, Italy and Spain and covered acute and convalescent phases of COVID-19. Samples came from the ongoing ImmuneRACE study (first 160 participants) plus 1,254 subjects from 6 global collaborators. Deeply sampled blood TCRbeta repertoires from subjects exposed to, actively infected with, or recovered from COVID-19 were included in the dataset. The material from the prospective study consisted of cDNA or gDNA derived from T cells, B-cell-depleted T cells, or PBMCs. The repertoires were made available in a free public database intended to serve as a resource for research on the immune response to SARS-CoV-2. A de-identified subject ID, COVID-19 status, age in years and sex were almost always included in the sample metadata. Where HLA class I and class II types were available, the types were taken from metadata supplied by the sample provider, not from assay-based typing. The investigation overall reported the following: How much clinical and demographic metadata was included differed by source and by participant, and the metadata was provided uncurated.

The origin of this receptor is a human donor in a cohort sampled during active COVID-19. The sample taken for sequencing was peripheral blood. The chain employs TRBV5-1 and TRBJ2-7, with 7 bases in between that match TRBD2. CDR3 protein: CASTSGRNEQYF. The sequence in DNA is TGCGCCAGCACTAGCGGCCGTAACGAGCAGTACTTC.